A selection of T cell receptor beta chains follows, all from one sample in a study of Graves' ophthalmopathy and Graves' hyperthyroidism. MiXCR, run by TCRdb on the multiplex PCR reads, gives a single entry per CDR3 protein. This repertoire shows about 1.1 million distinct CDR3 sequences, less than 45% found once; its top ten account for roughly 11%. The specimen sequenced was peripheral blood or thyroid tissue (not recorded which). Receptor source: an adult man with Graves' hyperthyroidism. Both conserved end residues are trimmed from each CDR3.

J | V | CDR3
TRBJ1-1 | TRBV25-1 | ASSENRGATEAF
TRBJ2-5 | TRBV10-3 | AISEEGGKETQY
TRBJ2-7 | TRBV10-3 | AIRTGGNSGSSYEQY
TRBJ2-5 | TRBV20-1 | SARLAGGRKTRY
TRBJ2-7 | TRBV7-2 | ASSTGLAGSIISYEQY
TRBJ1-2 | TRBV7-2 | ASSLGGLFDGYT
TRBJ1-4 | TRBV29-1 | SVEEGQTNNGKLF
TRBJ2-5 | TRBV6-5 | ASSGSGLGETQY
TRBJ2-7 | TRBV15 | AISRGLSGELYEQY
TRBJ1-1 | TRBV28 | ASSVLVSSNTEAF
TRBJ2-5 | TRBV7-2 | ASALQGTAFQETQY
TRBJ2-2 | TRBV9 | ASSETSTGELF
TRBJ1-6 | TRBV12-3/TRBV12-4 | ASRRKNNSPLH
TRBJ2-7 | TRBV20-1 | SARSRGMGAGGPSYEQY
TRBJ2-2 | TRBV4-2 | ASRTTGSLAGELF
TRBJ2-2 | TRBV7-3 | ASSPPGQNTGELF
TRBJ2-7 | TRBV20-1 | SARGDSTYEQY
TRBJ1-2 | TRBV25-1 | ASSESHSAGRA
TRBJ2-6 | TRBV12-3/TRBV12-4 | ASNRDIGNVLT
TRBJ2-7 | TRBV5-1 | ASSYHTGYEQY
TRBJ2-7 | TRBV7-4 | ASSRTGTGFDYEQY
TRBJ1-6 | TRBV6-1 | ASTHFDPGAPLH
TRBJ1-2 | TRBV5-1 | ASSLEGTVSYGYT
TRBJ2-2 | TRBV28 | ASNLGRTGELF
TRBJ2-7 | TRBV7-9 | ASSLVLGLAGASSYEQY
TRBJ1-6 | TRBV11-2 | ASGGGQNPNSPLH
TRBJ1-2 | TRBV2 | ASSEARGRNYGYT
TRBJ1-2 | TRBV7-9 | ASSANLENT
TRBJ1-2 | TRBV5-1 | ASSVTGQGRGYT
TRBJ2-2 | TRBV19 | ASSVTGEGTGELF
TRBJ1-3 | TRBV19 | ASTPAGLGNTIY
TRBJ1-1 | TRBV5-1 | ASSLGQSTPHTEAF
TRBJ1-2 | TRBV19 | ASSQKSSANYGCT
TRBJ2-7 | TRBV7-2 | ASSLSGTGASYEQY
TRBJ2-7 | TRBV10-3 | AISESTGGMSHEQY
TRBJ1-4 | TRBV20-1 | SARKTGNEKLF
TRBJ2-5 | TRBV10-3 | AISYRDSKETQY
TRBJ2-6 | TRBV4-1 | ASSQGKRGAGANVLT
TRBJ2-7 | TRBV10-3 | AISRTGQAYEQY
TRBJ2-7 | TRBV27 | ASSLSLAELSYEQY
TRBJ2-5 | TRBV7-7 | ASSSPHEQETQY
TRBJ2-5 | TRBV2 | ASSDDRGTGETQY
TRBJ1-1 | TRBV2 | ASRAGQGRGTEAF
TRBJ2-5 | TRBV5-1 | ASSFREGEETQY
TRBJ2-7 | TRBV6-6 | ASRHSPGTGGTYEQY
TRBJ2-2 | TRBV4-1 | ASSQGGTTKPGELF
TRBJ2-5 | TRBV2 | ASRDDQRGARTQY
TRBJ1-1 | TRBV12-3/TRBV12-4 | ASSLAQFGIEAF
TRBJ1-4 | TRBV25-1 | ASSQFGGYEKLF
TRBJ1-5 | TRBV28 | ASSSADQPQH
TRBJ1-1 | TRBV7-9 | ASRYSGRLNTEAF
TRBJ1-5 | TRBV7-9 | ASSKDRGHHSNQPQH